This T cell receptor (beta chain) was captured by sequencing in a study of OX40 agonist ivuxolimab in advanced cancers. About the research overall: People who had prior anti-PD-1, anti-PD-L1 or anti-CTLA-4 therapy could take part, and under 45% had some. Partial response was recorded in three patients: one hepatocellular carcinoma and two cutaneous melanoma cases.

A note on this clone: An end of the junction does not agree with germline; a read error may underlie this.

The sampling schedule covered blood at baseline, cycle 4 day 1, and cycle 7 day 1. Only in-frame clones appear in the TCRdb table, and some are missing; sequencing was by immunoSEQ multiplex PCR. Seen here are fewer than 100,000 clones, approximately 91% observed once, and the top ten hold 0.33%. The CDR3 sequence is 17 residues long. From germline, CDR1 is MGHRA and CDR2 YSYEKL. The sequencing used CD4+ or CD8+ T cells sorted from blood, collected in a trial of the OX40 agonist ivuxolimab. This TCR was recovered from an adult with an advanced solid tumor such as melanoma, head and neck, liver or kidney cancer. The chain has TRBV4-1 and TRBJ2-7; unclear D gene. CDR3 amino acids: CASSQDVGRSTTYEQYF. CDR3 bases: TGCGCCAGCAGTCAAGATGTGGGCAGGAGTACCACCTACGAGCAGTACTTC.